This TCR beta chain is from a study of T cells in Graves' hyperthyroidism and ophthalmopathy. Overall study results and limits: Peripheral blood also featured most of the thyroid clonotypes expanded above 0.001. A model of 13 V-J features distinguished ophthalmopathy from stable hyperthyroidism.

This clonotype was counted a few times. Its antigen is currently unknown. Unmatched junction bases numbered 14, after V lost 3 bases and J lost 0 bases. This CDR3 spans 19 amino acids. Per germline, CDR1 DFQATT and CDR2 SNEGSKA (reference sequence). From RNA transcripts, TCR beta CDR3 regions were amplified. Using the HTBI primer set, a first-round RT-PCR was run on the TCR CDR3. One entry per CDR3 protein results from TCRdb running MiXCR on the multiplex PCR reads. The repertoire consists of around 620,000 distinct CDR3 sequences, with under 20% occurring once and the leading ten covering 3% to 4%. The sample taken for sequencing was blood. The chain has TRBV20-1 and TRBJ1-5; 10 bases are shared with TRBD1. The TCR was taken from a woman under 40 with Graves' hyperthyroidism. CDR3 bases: TGCAGTGCTAGCCTCGTTCCGGGACAGGGGAGCAATAGCAATCAGCCCCAGCATTTT. This gives the protein CSASLVPGQGSNSNQPQHF.